The sequence of this T cell receptor (beta chain) was determined in a study of T cells after yellow fever vaccination. Study-level results: Just a small share of clonotypes turned up in the CD4 compartment as well as the CD8 compartment.

This clonotype was counted only a few times. What it binds is unknown. Each CDR3 protein is one row after TCRdb ran MiXCR on the 5' RACE reads. The sample contains 250,000 to 400,000 distinct CDR3 sequences, approximately 4% of which appear only once. The CDR3 has 16 amino acids. The V gene end was trimmed by 4 bases and the J gene end by 5 bases; junction bases not matched to a gene: 11. Germline V gene lookup returns CDR1 LGHNA and CDR2 YSLEER. The TCR sequence derives from a man younger than 30 who received the YFV17D yellow fever vaccine. The chain links TRBV4-3 to TRBJ2-5, with TRBD2 matching over 9 bases. This specimen was PBMCs, taken 15 days after the yellow fever booster vaccination. CDR3 bases: TGCGCCAGCAGCCCCCACCCCGCTAGCGGGGAGGAGACCCAGTACTTC. It codes for CASSPHPASGEETQYF.